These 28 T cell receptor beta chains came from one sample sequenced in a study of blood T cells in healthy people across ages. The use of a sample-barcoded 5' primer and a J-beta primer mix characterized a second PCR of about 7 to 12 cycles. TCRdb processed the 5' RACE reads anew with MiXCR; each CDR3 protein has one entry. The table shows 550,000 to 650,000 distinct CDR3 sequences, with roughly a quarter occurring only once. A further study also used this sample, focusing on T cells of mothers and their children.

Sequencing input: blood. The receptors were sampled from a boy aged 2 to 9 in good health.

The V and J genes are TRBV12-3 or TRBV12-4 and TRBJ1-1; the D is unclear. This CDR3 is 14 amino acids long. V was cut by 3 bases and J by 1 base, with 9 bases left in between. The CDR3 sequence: CASSFRRRNTEAFF. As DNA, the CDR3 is TGTGCCAGCAGTTTTCGGCGGCGGAACACTGAAGCTTTCTTT.

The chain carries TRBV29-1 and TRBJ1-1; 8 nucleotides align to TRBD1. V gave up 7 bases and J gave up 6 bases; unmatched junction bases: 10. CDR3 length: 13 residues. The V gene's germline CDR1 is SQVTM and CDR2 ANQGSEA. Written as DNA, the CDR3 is TGCAGCGGGGACGGGACAGGATGGCCTGAAGCTTTCTTT. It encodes CSGDGTGWPEAFF.

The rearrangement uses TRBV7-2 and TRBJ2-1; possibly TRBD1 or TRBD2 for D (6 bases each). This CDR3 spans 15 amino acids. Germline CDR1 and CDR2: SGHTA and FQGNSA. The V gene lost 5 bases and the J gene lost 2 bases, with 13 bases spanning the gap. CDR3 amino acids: CASSPGAGPYNEQFF. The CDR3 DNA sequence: TGTGCCAGCAGCCCGGGGGCGGGACCCTACAATGAGCAGTTCTTC.

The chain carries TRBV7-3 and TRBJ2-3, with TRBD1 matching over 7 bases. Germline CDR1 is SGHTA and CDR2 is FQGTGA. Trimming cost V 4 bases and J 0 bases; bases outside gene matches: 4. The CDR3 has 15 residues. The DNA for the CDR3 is TGTGCCAGCAGCTCATCAGGGGGTAGCACAGATACGCAGTATTTT. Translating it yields CASSSSGGSTDTQYF.

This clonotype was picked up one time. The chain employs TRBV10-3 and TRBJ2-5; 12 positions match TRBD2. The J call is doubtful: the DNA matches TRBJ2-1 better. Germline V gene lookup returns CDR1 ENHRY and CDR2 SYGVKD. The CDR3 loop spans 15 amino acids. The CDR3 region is CAIEASGRGYDEQFF. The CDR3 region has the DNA TGTGCCATCGAGGCTAGCGGGAGGGGGTACGATGAGCAGTTCTTC.

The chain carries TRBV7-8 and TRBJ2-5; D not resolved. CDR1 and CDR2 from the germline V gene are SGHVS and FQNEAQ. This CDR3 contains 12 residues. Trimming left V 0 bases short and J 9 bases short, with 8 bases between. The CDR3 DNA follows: TGTGCCAGCAGCTTAGCGGGTGGCGCCCAGTACTTC. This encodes CASSLAGGAQYF.

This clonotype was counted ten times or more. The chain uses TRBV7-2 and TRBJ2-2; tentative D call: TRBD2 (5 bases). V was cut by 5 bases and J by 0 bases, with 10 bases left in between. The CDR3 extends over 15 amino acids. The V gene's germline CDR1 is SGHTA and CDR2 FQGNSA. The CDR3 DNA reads TGTGCCAGCAGCCATGGCGGGTCGAACACCGGGGAGCTGTTTTTT. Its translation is CASSHGGSNTGELFF.

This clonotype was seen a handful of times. The CDR3 loop is CSARSGGDTEAFF. For the CDR3, the DNA is TGCAGTGCTAGATCCGGGGGGGACACTGAAGCTTTCTTT. The V and J genes are TRBV20-1 and TRBJ1-1; perhaps TRBD1 as D (5 bases). The CDR3 has 13 amino acids. CDR1 and CDR2 (germline): DFQATT, SNEGSKA (reference sequence). V was trimmed by 2 bases and J by 3 bases, leaving 10 bases between them.

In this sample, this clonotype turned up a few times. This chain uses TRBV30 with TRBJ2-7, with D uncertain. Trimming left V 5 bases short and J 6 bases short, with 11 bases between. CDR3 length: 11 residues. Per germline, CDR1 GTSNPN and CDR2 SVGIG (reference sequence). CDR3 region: CAWAMEVEQYF. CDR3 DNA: TGTGCCTGGGCCATGGAAGTCGAGCAGTACTTC.

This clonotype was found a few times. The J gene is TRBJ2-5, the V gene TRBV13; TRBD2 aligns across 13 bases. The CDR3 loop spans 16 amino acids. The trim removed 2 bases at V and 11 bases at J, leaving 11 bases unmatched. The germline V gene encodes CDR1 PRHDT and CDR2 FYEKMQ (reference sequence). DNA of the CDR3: TGTGCCAGCAGCTTACTTGGGACTAGCGGGACCTACGGGCAGTACTTC. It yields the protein CASSLLGTSGTYGQYF.

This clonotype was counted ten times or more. CDR3 in DNA: TGCAGTGCTAGAGATCGGGGTCAAGAGACCCAGTACTTC. This encodes CSARDRGQETQYF. The V call is TRBV20-1, the J call TRBJ2-5, with D possibly TRBD2 on 5 matching bases. Germline CDR1 and CDR2: DFQATT and SNEGSKA (reference sequence). V was clipped by 0 bases and J by 2 bases, with 7 bases between them. The CDR3 extends over 13 amino acids.

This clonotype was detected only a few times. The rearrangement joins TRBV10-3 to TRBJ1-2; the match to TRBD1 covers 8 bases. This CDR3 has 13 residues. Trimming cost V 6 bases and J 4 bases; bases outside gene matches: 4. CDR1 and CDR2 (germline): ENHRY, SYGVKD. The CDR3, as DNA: TGTGCCATCAGGCAGGGGGCCGGCTATGGCTACACCTTC. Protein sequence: CAIRQGAGYGYTF.

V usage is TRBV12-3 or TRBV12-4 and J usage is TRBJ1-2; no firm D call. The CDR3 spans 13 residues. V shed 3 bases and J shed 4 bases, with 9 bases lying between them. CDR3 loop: CASSFRESYGYTF. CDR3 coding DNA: TGTGCCAGCAGTTTTAGGGAGAGCTATGGCTACACCTTC.

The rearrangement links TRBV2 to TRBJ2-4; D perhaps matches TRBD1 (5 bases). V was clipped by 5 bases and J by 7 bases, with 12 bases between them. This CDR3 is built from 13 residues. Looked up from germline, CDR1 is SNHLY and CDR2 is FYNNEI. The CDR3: CASSFQGANIQYF. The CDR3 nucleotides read TGTGCCAGCAGTTTCCAGGGCGCGAACATTCAGTACTTC.

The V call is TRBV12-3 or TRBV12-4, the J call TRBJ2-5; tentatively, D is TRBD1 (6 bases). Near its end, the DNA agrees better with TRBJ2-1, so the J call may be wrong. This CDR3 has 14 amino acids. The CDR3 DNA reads TGTGCCAGCAGTTTACATGACAGGAACAATGAGCAGTTCTTC. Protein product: CASSLHDRNNEQFF.

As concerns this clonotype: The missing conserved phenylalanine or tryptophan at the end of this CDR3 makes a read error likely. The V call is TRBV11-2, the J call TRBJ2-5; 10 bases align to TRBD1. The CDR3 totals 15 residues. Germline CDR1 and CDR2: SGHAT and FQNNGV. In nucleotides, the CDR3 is TGTGCCAGCAGCCTAGAGACAGGGGGCGGGGAGACCCAGTACTCC. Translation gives CASSLETGGGETQYS.

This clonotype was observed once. The CDR3 spells CASSSTSGRGTHNEQFF. The CDR3 DNA reads as TGTGCCAGCAGCTCGACTAGCGGGAGGGGAACCCACAATGAGCAGTTCTTC. The chain couples TRBV7-9 to TRBJ2-5; 14 nucleotides match TRBD2. Matching the DNA end better, TRBJ2-1 makes the J call doubtful. There are 17 residues in the CDR3. CDR1 is SEHNR and CDR2 is FQNEAQ in the germline V gene (reference sequence).

The CDR3 spells CSGRGVQGRPDTQYF. For the CDR3, the DNA is TGCAGCGGGCGAGGGGTACAGGGGCGACCAGATACGCAGTATTTT. The V gene is TRBV29-1, the J gene TRBJ2-3; 7 bases agree with TRBD1. Germline values: CDR1 SQVTM, CDR2 ANQGSEA. Trimming at V came to 7 bases and at J to 4 bases, leaving 14 bases not matched to a gene. The CDR3 is made up of 15 amino acids.

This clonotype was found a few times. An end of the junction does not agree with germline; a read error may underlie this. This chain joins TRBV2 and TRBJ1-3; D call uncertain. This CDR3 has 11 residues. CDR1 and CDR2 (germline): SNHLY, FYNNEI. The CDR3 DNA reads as TGTGCCAGCAGGTTGGCAAACGCCATATATTTT. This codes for CASRLANAIYF.

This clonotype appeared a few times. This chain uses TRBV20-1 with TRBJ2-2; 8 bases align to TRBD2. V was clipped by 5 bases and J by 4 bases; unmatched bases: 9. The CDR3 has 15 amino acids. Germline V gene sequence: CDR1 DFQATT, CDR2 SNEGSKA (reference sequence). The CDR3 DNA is TGCAGTGCTTCCGAGCGGGGGCGTGTCACCGGGGAGCTGTTTTTT. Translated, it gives CSASERGRVTGELFF.

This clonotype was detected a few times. CDR3 sequence (DNA): TGTGCCAGCAGCCTCAAGGGGCCCCAATATGGCTACACCTTC. It encodes CASSLKGPQYGYTF. The genes are TRBV7-9 and TRBJ1-2, with a tentative D call TRBD1 (5 bases). Germline CDR1 SEHNR, CDR2 FQNEAQ (reference sequence). Trimming removed 5 bases from V and 5 bases from J, with 15 bases in between. The CDR3 covers 14 residues.

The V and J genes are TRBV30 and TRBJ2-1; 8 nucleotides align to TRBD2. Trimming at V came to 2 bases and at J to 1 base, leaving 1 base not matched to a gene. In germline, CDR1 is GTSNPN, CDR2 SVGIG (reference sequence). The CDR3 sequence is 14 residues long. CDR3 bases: TGTGCCTGGAGTAGACTAGCGTCCTACAATGAGCAGTTCTTC. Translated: CAWSRLASYNEQFF.

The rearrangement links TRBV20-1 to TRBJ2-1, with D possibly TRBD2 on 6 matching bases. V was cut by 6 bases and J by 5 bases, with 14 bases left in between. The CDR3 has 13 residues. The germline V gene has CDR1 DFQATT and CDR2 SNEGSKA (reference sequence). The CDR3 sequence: CSAGTRRDNEQFF. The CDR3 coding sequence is TGCAGTGCAGGGACCCGGAGGGACAATGAGCAGTTCTTC.

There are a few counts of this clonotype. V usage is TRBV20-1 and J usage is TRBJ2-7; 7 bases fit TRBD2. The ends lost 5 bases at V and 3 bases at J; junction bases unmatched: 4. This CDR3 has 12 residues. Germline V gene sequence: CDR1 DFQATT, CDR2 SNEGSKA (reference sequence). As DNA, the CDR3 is TGCAGTGCTCTCCCGGGGGGCTACGAGCAGTACTTC. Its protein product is CSALPGGYEQYF.

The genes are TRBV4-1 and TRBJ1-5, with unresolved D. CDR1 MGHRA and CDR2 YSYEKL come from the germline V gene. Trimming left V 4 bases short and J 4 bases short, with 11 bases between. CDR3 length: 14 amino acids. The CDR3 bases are TGCGCCAGCAGCCTCACGCCGATTAATCAGCCCCAGCATTTT. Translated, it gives CASSLTPINQPQHF.

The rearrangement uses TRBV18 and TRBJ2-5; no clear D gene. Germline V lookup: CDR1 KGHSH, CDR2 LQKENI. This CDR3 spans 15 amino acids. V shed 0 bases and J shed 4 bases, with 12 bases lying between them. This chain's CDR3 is CASSPPGGTRETQYF. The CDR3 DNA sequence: TGTGCCAGCTCACCACCGGGCGGCACAAGAGAGACCCAGTACTTC.

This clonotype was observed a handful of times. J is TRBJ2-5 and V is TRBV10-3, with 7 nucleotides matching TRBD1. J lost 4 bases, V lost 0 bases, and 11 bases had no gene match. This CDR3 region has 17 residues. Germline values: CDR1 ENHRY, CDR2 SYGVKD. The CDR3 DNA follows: TGTGCCATCAGTGAGTCGACAGGGCCCACCATGGGAGAGACCCAGTACTTC. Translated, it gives CAISESTGPTMGETQYF.

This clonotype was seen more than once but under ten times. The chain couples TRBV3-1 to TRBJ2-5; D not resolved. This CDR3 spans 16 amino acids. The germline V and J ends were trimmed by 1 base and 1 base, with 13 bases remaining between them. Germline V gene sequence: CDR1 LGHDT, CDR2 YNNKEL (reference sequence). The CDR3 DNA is TGTGCCAGCAGCCAAGCATCCCCGGGTCGCCAAGAGACCCAGTACTTC. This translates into CASSQASPGRQETQYF.